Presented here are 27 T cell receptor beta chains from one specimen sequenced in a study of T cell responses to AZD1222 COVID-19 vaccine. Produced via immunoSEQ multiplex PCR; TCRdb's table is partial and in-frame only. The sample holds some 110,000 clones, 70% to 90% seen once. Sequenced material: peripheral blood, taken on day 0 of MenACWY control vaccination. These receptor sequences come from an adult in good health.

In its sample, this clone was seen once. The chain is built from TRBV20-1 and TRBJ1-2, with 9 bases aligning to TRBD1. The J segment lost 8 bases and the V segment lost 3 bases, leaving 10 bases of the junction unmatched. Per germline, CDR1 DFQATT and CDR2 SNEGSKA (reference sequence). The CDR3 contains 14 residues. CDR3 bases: TGCAGTGCTAGTAGGGACAGGGTAAATGGCGGCTACACCTTC. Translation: CSASRDRVNGGYTF.

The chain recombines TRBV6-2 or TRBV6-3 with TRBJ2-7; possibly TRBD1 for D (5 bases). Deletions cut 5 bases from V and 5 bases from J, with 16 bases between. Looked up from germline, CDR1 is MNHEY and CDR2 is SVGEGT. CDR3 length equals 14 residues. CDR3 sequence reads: CASSLTRQGNEQYF. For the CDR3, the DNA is TGTGCCAGCAGTCTTACGAGGCAGGGAAACGAGCAGTACTTC.

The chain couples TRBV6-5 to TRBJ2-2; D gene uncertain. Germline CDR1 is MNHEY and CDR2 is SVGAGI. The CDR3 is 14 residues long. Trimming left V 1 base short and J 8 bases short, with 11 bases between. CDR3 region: CASSYLFPSGELFF. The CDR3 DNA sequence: TGTGCCAGCAGTTACTTGTTTCCCTCTGGGGAGCTGTTTTTT.

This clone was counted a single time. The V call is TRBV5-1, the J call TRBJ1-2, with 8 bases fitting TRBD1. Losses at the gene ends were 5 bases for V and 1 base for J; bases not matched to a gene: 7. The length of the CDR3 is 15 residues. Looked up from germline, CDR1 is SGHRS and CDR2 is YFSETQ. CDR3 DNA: TGCGCCAGCAGGCCCGGGACAGGATTTAACTATGGCTACACCTTC. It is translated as CASRPGTGFNYGYTF. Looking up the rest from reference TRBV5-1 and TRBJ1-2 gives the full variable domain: KAGVTQTPRYLIKTRGQQVTLSCSPISGHRSVSWYQQTPGQGLQFLFEYFSETQRNKGNFPGRFSGRQFSNSRSEMNVSTLELGDSALYLCASRPGTGFNYGYTFGSGTRLTVV.

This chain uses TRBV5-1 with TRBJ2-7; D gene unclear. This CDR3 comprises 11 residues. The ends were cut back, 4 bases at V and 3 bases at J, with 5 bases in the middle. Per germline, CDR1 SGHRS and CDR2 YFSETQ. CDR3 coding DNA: TGCGCCAGCAGCGACCTCTACGAGCAGTACTTC. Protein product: CASSDLYEQYF. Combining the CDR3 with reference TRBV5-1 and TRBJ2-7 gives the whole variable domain KAGVTQTPRYLIKTRGQQVTLSCSPISGHRSVSWYQQTPGQGLQFLFEYFSETQRNKGNFPGRFSGRQFSNSRSEMNVSTLELGDSALYLCASSDLYEQYFGPGTRLTVT.

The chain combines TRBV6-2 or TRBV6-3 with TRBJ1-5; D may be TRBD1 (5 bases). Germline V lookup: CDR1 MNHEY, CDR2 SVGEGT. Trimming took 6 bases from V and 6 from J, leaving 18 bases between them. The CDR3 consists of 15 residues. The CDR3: CASSPRQTFSQPQHF. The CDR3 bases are TGTGCCAGCAGCCCAAGACAGACTTTCAGTCAGCCCCAGCATTTT.

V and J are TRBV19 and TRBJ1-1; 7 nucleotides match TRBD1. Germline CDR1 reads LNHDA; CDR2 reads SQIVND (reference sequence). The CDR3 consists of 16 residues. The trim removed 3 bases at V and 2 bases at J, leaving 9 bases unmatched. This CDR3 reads CASSISPGQFNTEAFF. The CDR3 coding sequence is TGTGCCAGTAGTATCTCTCCGGGACAGTTTAACACTGAAGCTTTCTTT. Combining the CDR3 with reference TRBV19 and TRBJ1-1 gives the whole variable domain DGGITQSPKYLFRKEGQNVTLSCEQNLNHDAMYWYRQDPGQGLRLIYYSQIVNDFQKGDIAEGYSVSREKKESFPLTVTSAQKNPTAFYLCASSISPGQFNTEAFFGQGTRLTVV.

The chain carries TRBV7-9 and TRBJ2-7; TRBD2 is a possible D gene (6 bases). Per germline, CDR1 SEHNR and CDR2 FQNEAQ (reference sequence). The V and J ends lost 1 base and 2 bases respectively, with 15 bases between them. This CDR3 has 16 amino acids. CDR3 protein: CASSLGRGLRTYEQYF. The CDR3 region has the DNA TGTGCCAGCAGCTTAGGGCGGGGTCTTAGAACCTACGAGCAGTACTTC.

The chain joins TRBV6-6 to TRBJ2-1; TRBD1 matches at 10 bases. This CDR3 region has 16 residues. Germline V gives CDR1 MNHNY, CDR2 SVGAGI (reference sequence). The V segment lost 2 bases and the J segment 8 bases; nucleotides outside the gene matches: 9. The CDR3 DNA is TGTGCCAGCAGTTACATGGGACAGGGGATCGGTGATGAGCAGTTCTTC. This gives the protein CASSYMGQGIGDEQFF.

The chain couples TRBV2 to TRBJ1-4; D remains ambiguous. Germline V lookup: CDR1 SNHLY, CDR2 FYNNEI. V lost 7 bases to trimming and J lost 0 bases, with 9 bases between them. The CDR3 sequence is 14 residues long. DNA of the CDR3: TGTGCCAGCAAAGGTGCCGCAACTAATGAAAAACTGTTTTTT. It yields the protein CASKGAATNEKLFF.

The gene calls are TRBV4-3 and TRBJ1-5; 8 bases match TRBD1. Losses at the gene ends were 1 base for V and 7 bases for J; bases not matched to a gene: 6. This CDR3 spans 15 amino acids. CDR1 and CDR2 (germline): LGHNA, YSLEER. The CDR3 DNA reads TGCGCCAGCAGCCAAGCAGTGGCAGGGGGCCAGCCCCAGCATTTT. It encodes CASSQAVAGGQPQHF.

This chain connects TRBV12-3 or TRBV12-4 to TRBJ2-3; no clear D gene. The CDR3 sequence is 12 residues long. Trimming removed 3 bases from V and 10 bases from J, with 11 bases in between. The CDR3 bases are TGTGCCAGCAGTTTTCACGGCGACCCGCAGTATTTT. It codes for CASSFHGDPQYF.

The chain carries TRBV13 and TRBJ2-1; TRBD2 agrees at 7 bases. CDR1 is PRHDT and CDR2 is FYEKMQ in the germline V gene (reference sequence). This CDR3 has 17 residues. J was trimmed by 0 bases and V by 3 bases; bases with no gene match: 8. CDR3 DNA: TGTGCCAGCAGCTTCGGGAGGACGGGGCGCTCCTACAATGAGCAGTTCTTC. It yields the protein CASSFGRTGRSYNEQFF.

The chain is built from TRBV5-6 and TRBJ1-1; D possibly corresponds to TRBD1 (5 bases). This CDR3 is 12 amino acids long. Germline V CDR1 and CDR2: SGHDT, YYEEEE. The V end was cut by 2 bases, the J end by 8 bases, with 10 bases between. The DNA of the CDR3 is TGTGCCAGCAGCTTTGGCCGGGGGGAAGCTTTCTTT. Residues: CASSFGRGEAFF.

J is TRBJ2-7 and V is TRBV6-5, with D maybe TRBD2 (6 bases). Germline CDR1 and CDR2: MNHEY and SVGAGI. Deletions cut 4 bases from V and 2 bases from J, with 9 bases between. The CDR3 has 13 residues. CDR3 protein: CASSWGGTYEQYF. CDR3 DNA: TGTGCCAGCAGTTGGGGCGGGACCTACGAGCAGTACTTC.

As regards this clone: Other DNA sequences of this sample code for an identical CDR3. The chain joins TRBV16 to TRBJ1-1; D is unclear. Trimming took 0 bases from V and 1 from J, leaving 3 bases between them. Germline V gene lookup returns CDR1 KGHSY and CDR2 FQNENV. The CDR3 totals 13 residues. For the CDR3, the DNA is TGTGCCAGCAGCCAATCCCGGAACACTGAAGCTTTCTTT. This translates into CASSQSRNTEAFF.

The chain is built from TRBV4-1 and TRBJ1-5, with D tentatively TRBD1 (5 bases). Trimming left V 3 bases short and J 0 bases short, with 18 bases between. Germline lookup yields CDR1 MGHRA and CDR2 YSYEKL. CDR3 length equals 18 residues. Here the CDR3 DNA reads TGCGCCAGCAGCCATAGTAAGGGCGGGACCTATAGCAATCAGCCCCAGCATTTT. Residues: CASSHSKGGTYSNQPQHF.

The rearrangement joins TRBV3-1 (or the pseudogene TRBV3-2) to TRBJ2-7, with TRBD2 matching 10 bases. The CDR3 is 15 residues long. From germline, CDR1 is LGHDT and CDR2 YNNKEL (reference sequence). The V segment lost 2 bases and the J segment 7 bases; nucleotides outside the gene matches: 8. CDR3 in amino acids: CASSQSPGLAIEQYF. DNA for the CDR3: TGTGCCAGCAGCCAATCACCGGGACTAGCGATAGAGCAGTACTTC.

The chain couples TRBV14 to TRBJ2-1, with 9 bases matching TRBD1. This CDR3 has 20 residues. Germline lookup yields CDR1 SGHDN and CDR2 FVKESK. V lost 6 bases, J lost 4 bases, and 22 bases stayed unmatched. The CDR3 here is CASRPTSDRGEGVYYNEQFF. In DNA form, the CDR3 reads TGTGCCAGCAGGCCCACCTCGGACAGGGGTGAGGGGGTGTATTACAATGAGCAGTTCTTC.

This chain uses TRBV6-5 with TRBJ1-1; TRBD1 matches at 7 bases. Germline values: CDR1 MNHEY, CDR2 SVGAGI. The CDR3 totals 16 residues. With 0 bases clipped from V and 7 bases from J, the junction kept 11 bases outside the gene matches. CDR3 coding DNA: TGTGCCAGCAGTTACTCCCGTGAAGGAGGGGGCGGTGAAGCTTTCTTT. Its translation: CASSYSREGGGGEAFF.

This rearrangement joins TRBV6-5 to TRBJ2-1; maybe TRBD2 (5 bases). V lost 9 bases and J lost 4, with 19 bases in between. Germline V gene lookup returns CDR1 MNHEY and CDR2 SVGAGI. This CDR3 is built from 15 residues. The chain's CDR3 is CASWNRRTRYNEQFF. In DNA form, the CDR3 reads TGTGCCAGTTGGAATAGGAGGACCCGTTACAATGAGCAGTTCTTC.

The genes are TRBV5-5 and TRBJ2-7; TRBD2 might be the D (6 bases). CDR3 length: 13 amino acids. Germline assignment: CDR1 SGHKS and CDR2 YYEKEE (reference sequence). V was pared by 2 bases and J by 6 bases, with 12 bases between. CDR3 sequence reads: CASSFPNGGEQYF. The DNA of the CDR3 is TGTGCCAGCAGCTTTCCCAACGGGGGCGAGCAGTACTTC.

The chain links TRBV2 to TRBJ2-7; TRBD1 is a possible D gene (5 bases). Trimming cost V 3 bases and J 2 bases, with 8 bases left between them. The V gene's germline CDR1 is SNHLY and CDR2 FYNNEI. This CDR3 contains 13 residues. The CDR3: CASSEYRTYEQYF. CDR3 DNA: TGTGCCAGCAGTGAGTACAGGACCTACGAGCAGTACTTC.

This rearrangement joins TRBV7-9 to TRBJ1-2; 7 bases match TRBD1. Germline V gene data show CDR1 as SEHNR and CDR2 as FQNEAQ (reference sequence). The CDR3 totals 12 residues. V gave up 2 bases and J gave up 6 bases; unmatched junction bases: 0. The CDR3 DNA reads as TGTGCCAGCAGCTTAACAGGGGATGGCTACACCTTC. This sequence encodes CASSLTGDGYTF.

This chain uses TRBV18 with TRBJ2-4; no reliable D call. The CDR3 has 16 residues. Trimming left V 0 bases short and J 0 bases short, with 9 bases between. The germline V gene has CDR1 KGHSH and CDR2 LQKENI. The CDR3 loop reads CASSPPPDLAKNIQYF. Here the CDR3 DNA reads TGTGCCAGCTCACCACCGCCGGACCTAGCCAAAAACATTCAGTACTTC. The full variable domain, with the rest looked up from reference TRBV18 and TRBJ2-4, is NAGVMQNPRHLVRRRGQEARLRCSPMKGHSHVYWYRQLPEEGLKFMVYLQKENIIDESGMPKERFSAEFPKEGPSILRIQQVVRGDSAAYFCASSPPPDLAKNIQYFGAGTRLSVL.

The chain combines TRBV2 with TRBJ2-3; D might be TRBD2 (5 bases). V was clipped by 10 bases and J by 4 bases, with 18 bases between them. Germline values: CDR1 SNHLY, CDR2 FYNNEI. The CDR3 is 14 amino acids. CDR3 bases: TGTGCCACCCGAGGGCGGGCCGGCGCAGATACGCAGTATTTT. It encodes CATRGRAGADTQYF.

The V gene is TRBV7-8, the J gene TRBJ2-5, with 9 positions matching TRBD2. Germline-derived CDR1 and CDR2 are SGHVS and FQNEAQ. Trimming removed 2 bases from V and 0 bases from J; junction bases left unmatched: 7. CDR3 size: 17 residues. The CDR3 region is CASSLISSGAYQETQYF. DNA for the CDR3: TGTGCCAGCAGCTTAATATCTAGCGGGGCGTACCAAGAGACCCAGTACTTC.